This T cell receptor beta chain came from a study of shared T cell receptors in the human thymus. The CDR3 totals 17 residues. V dropped 5 bases and J dropped 0 bases, with 17 bases sitting between them. Germline CDR1 MRHNA, CDR2 SNTAGT. Profiling relied on immunoSEQ multiplex PCR, and the TCRdb table lists in-frame clones only, not all of them. The table includes 550,000 to 800,000 clones, 80% to 90% detected once. This sample also appeared in a second study, on human thymus T cells.

The chain employs TRBV6-4 and TRBJ2-4; D may be TRBD2 (6 bases). This TCR was recovered from a girl under three years old with a congenital heart defect. The sample taken for sequencing was thymocytes. This chain's CDR3 is CASSTGDHFLAKNIQYF. The CDR3 DNA follows: TGTGCCAGCAGTACGGGGGACCATTTTTTAGCCAAAAACATTCAGTACTTC.